The following is a TCR beta chain sequence with its context. Its target is unknown. This sample stems from a study of shared clonotypes between healthy human individuals. Study summary: CD4 naive and memory got three plates each, CD8 naive two, CD8 memory one.

Sequencing used immunoSEQ multiplex PCR; TCRdb keeps in-frame clones, though not all of them. This repertoire shows roughly 2.6 million clones, 90% to 95% found once; its top ten account for roughly 0.14%. General study points: Sequencing depth was a factor that was expected to affect clonotype sharing among donors. Some naive CD4 clonotypes, around 5%, turned up in common across a few donors. All-four-donor shared clonotypes had higher generation probabilities than non-shared clonotypes did.

CDR3 length: 14 amino acids. CDR1 and CDR2 (germline): SNHLY, FYNNEI. V was clipped by 4 bases and J by 0 bases, with 9 bases between them. The specimen was naive CD4+ T cells sorted from blood. Subset here: CD45RA+ positively selected. This sequence originates from a man aged 18 to 29 in good health. This chain uses TRBV2 with TRBJ1-1, with D hard to call. The CDR3 DNA is TGTGCCAGCAGTGCTACAGACTTGAACACTGAAGCTTTCTTT. Protein: CASSATDLNTEAFF.